This T cell receptor beta chain is drawn from a study of blood T cell repertoires in COVID-19. Study as a whole: The samples span acute and convalescent COVID-19 from the United States, Italy and Spain.

Per the original methods: Researchers report that nucleated cell counts were estimated from reference gene primer amplification. Repertoires were generated with immunoSEQ multiplex PCR, while TCRdb's copy carries only in-frame clones and drops some. For V, J and clone size, that table is used; D and trimming come from the DNA. Of approximately 450,000 clones in the sample, around 90% are singletons; the top ten hold approximately 2%. Germline V gene data show CDR1 as MNHEY and CDR2 as SVGEGT. CDR3 size: 17 residues. The ends were cut back, 3 bases at V and 0 bases at J, with 15 bases in the middle. The study recruited people aged 18 to 89 years across about two dozen US areas. Participants' reported clinical history set cohort assignment.

The receptor was derived from a woman between 18 and 29 years old with acute COVID-19. Sequencing used PBMCs or T cells enriched from blood (not recorded which). The genes are TRBV6-2 or TRBV6-3 and TRBJ1-3; D call uncertain. CDR3 protein: CASSYAARYSSGNTIYF. Written as DNA, the CDR3 is TGTGCCAGCAGTTATGCCGCCAGATACAGCTCTGGAAACACCATATATTTT.